The rows below give T cell receptor beta chains drawn from one sample of a study of identifying expanded T cells in peripheral blood. Generated by immunoSEQ multiplex PCR, the TCRdb table keeps only in-frame clones and is missing some. This sample has more than 85,000 clones, with roughly nine tenths found just once. Source material: blood. The receptors originated from a person aged 18 to 70 in good health. Each CDR3 is given with its conserved first and last residue. D genes are given only for firm matches. Expanded clones are given a class, and other clones once, few, many or no size at all.

V gene	clone size	J gene	D gene	CDR3 DNA	CDR3 protein
TRBV7-2	NA	TRBJ1-1	NA	TGTGCCAGCACTTTCCGGGGGCAGAAGAAGGACACTGAAGCTTTCTTT	CASTFRGQKKDTEAFF
TRBV7-9	NA	TRBJ2-1	NA	TGTGCCAGCAGCTGGGAGACAGGTCGGCCCCACAATGAGCAGTTCTTC	CASSWETGRPHNEQFF
TRBV2	NA	TRBJ1-6	NA	TGTGCCAGCAGACCAGACAGAAATTCACCCCTCCACTTT	CASRPDRNSPLHF
TRBV6-1	NA	TRBJ1-6	NA	TGTGCCAGCAGTGATGCGGGGAGCTCACCCCTCCACTTT	CASSDAGSSPLHF
TRBV7-9	NA	TRBJ1-5	NA	TGTGCCAGCAGCGTCGAGGGGGTGGGGCCCCAGCATTTT	CASSVEGVGPQHF
TRBV28	few	TRBJ1-5	TRBD1	TGTGCCAGCAGTCCCATGACAGGGTCGGGGTTTTTTAGCAATCAGCCCCAGCATTTT	CASSPMTGSGFFSNQPQHF
TRBV21-1	NA	TRBJ2-7	NA	TGTGCCAGCAGCCTTAGGGAGCAGTACTTC	CASSLREQYF
TRBV4-3	NA	TRBJ1-1	NA	TGCGCCAGCAGCCAAGGGGCTGTGAACACTGAAGCTTTCTTT	CASSQGAVNTEAFF
TRBV5-6	NA	TRBJ2-7	TRBD2	TGTGCCAGCAGCTGGGGACTAGCGGGAGTTGAGCAGTACTTC	CASSWGLAGVEQYF
TRBV19	NA	TRBJ2-5	TRBD2	TGTGCCAGTAGTGGGGGGGACCAAGAGACCCAGTACTTC	CASSGGDQETQYF
TRBV5-1	NA	TRBJ2-5	NA	TGCGCCAGCAGCTTGGCCACGCTCGGGGAGACCCAGTACTTC	CASSLATLGETQYF
TRBV7-8	many	TRBJ1-1	TRBD1	TGTGCCAGCAGCTTGGGACAGGGTATGAACACTGAAGCTTTCTTT	CASSLGQGMNTEAFF
TRBV9	NA	TRBJ2-7	NA	TGTGCCAGCAGCGGGGACGTGGGGTACAACGAGCAGTACTTC	CASSGDVGYNEQYF
TRBV6-5	NA	TRBJ2-7	NA	TGTGCCAGCAGGGACGACAGGTGGGGAACCGGCGAGCAGTACTTC	CASRDDRWGTGEQYF
TRBV28	NA	TRBJ2-1	TRBD1	TGTGCCAGCAGTTCCCGGGACAGGGACAATGAGCAGTTCTTC	CASSSRDRDNEQFF
TRBV5-6	NA	TRBJ1-2	NA	TGTGCCAGCAGCTTGGGGGCATTGGACTATGGCTACACCTTC	CASSLGALDYGYTF
TRBV4-2	once	TRBJ2-7	NA	TGTGCCAGCAGCCAAGCAGCTCAAACACCCTCCGAGCAGTACTTC	CASSQAAQTPSEQYF
TRBV7-7	NA	TRBJ2-1	NA	TGTGCCAGCAGCCCACGTGGTGCCCCCCACAATGAGCAGTTCTTC	CASSPRGAPHNEQFF
TRBV23-1	NA	TRBJ2-7	TRBD1	TGCGCCAGCAGTCAACAAAGGGACAGGGTCGATTACGAGCAGTACTTC	CASSQQRDRVDYEQYF
TRBV6-6	NA	TRBJ2-7	TRBD1	TGTGCCAGCAGGCTGACCGGGACAGGGCGATCCGAGCAGTACTTC	CASRLTGTGRSEQYF
TRBV5-4	few	TRBJ1-4	TRBD1	TGTGCCAGCAGCCCCGGCAGGGGGAATGAAAAACTGTTTTTT	CASSPGRGNEKLFF
TRBV20-1	NA	TRBJ1-1	NA	TGCAGTGCAACCGCCGGGACAGAAGCTTTCTTT	CSATAGTEAFF
TRBV4-1	NA	TRBJ2-3	NA	TGCGCCAGCAGCCAATCACAGGGCACAGATACGCAGTATTTT	CASSQSQGTDTQYF
TRBV2	NA	TRBJ2-1	TRBD2	TGTGCCAGTGGACTAGCCGGCTACAATGAGCAGTTCTTC	CASGLAGYNEQFF
TRBV15	once	TRBJ2-1	NA	TGTGCCACCAGCGTCGTCCGAGAGGGGGGGAATGAGCAGTTCTTC	CATSVVREGGNEQFF
TRBV19	once	TRBJ1-5	NA	TGTGCCAGTCCTCGGGGTCCCCAGCATTTT	CASPRGPQHF
TRBV5-1	few	TRBJ2-5	NA	TGCGCCAGCAGGTTTTCCCAAGAGACCCAGTACTTC	CASRFSQETQYF
TRBV7-3	once	TRBJ2-5	NA	TGTGCCAGCAGCTTAATTGGCGGCCAAGAGACCCAGTACTTC	CASSLIGGQETQYF
TRBV19	once	TRBJ1-3	NA	TGTGCCAGCATTGCTGCATGGACGGGAAACACCATATATTTT	CASIAAWTGNTIYF
TRBV23-1	NA	TRBJ1-2	TRBD1	TGCGCCAGCCCGGGGGGTCCTAATACAGGGGTACTAAACTATGGCTACACCTTC	CASPGGPNTGVLNYGYTF
TRBV11-2	NA	TRBJ2-1	TRBD2	TGTGCCAGCAGCTTAGAGGCTAGCGGGGGGAGTGAGCAGTTCTTC	CASSLEASGGSEQFF
TRBV6-1	NA	TRBJ2-7	NA	TGTGCCAGCAGTGTGGCAGAGGACCGCTACGAGCAGTACTTC	CASSVAEDRYEQYF
TRBV6-6	NA	TRBJ2-3	NA	TGTGCCAGCAGTAGCGGAAAGGGCGAAAACGCAGATACGCAGTATTTT	CASSSGKGENADTQYF
TRBV13	once	TRBJ2-3	TRBD2	TGTGCCAGCAGCTCACTAGCGGGGGTTAGTACAGATACGCAGTATTTT	CASSSLAGVSTDTQYF
TRBV5-1	NA	TRBJ2-3	TRBD2	TGCGCCAGCAGCTTGCTAGCGGTTAGCACAGATACGCAGTATTTT	CASSLLAVSTDTQYF
TRBV6-1	NA	TRBJ1-1	NA	TGTGCCAGCAGTATGAGACAGACTGAAGCTTTCTTT	CASSMRQTEAFF
TRBV27	NA	TRBJ1-5	NA	TGTGCCAGCGGAGGGCAGGGGAGGTCTCAGCCCCAGCATTTT	CASGGQGRSQPQHF
TRBV5-1	few	TRBJ1-5	NA	TGCGCCAGCAGCTCGCAGGGTGGTCAGCCCCAGCATTTT	CASSSQGGQPQHF
TRBV6-4	NA	TRBJ1-5	TRBD1	TGTGCCAGCAGCTTTTCAGACAGGGGAAGCCAGCCCCAGCATTTT	CASSFSDRGSQPQHF
TRBV4-1	few	TRBJ1-4	NA	TGCGCCAGCAGCCATCCCGGACTCGCTAATGAAAAACTGTTTTTT	CASSHPGLANEKLFF
TRBV7-8	NA	TRBJ2-5	TRBD2	TGTGCCAGCAGCTTAGGACTAGCGGGGGGTCTCCAAGAGACCCAGTACTTC	CASSLGLAGGLQETQYF
TRBV2	NA	TRBJ2-6	TRBD2	TGTGCCAGCAGTGATACCCCCTCGGGAGGGGCTGGGGCCAACGTCCTGACTTTC	CASSDTPSGGAGANVLTF
TRBV11-2	NA	TRBJ2-3	TRBD2	TGTGCCAGCAGCCTCCTAGCGGGAGGTTCAGATACGCAGTATTTT	CASSLLAGGSDTQYF
TRBV2	once	TRBJ2-7	NA	TGTGCCAGCAGCGGGGAGACCTACGAGCAGTACTTC	CASSGETYEQYF
TRBV23-1	NA	TRBJ2-7	NA	TGCGCCAGCAGTCAATCTCCGGCAGGGAACGAGCAGTACTTC	CASSQSPAGNEQYF
TRBV19	NA	TRBJ2-1	TRBD2	TGTGCCAGTACCGCCCTAGCGGGAGGAATTTGGGTTGAGCAGTTCTTC	CASTALAGGIWVEQFF
TRBV7-9	few	TRBJ1-2	NA	TGTGCCAGCAGCCCGGGGGTGGAAACTAACTATGGCTACACCTTC	CASSPGVETNYGYTF
TRBV6-6	NA	TRBJ1-2	NA	TGTGCCAGCAGTCTACAGGGAGAGCACTATGGCTACACCTTC	CASSLQGEHYGYTF
TRBV14	few	TRBJ1-3	NA	TGTGCCAGCAGCCAAGATGCAGGGAGGAGTGGAAACACCATATATTTT	CASSQDAGRSGNTIYF
TRBV5-4	NA	TRBJ2-3	NA	TGTGCCAGCAGCCCCAATACAGATACGCAGTATTTT	CASSPNTDTQYF
TRBV28	NA	TRBJ1-1	NA	TGTGCCAGCAGCCTTACTACAATGAACACTGAAGCTTTCTTT	CASSLTTMNTEAFF
TRBV2	NA	TRBJ1-5	NA	TGTGCCAGCATCGAGGGCCAGGGGTTTATCAATCAGCCCCAGCATTTT	CASIEGQGFINQPQHF
TRBV6-6	NA	TRBJ1-3	NA	TGTGCCAGCAGTTACGGAAGCTCTGGAAACACCATATATTTT	CASSYGSSGNTIYF
TRBV28	NA	TRBJ1-1	NA	TGTGCCAGCACCCGTTGGGGCAGACAGAACACTGAAGCTTTCTTT	CASTRWGRQNTEAFF